The next 20 T cell receptor beta chains were all read from a single sample in a study of PD-1 blockade in classical Hodgkin lymphoma. Produced via immunoSEQ multiplex PCR; TCRdb's table is partial and in-frame only. The table records about 43,000 clones, under 75% of them present only once. Each patient relapsed following autologous stem cell transplantation, and prior brentuximab vedotin exposure differed. The source material was peripheral blood mononuclear cells (PBMCs), sampled before the second cycle of nivolumab. These receptors were taken from a human donor with classical Hodgkin lymphoma.

In its sample, this clone is medium-sized. The same CDR3 can be traced to other DNA sequences in this sample. J is TRBJ1-2 and V is TRBV27; D unclear. Germline lookup yields CDR1 MNHEY and CDR2 SMNVEV (reference sequence). V lost 4 bases and J lost 8, with 8 bases in between. The CDR3 totals 11 residues. The chain's CDR3 is CASSYGGGYTF. The DNA for the CDR3 is TGTGCCAGCAGTTACGGTGGAGGCTACACCTTC.

The V gene is TRBV4-1, the J gene TRBJ2-1; D remains unclear. The length of the CDR3 is 12 residues. From germline, CDR1 is MGHRA and CDR2 YSYEKL. The V gene lost 1 base and the J gene lost 6 bases, with 4 bases spanning the gap. CDR3 DNA: TGCGCCAGCAGCCAAGCGGGCAATGAGCAGTTCTTC. This gives the protein CASSQAGNEQFF.

The chain carries TRBV2 and TRBJ2-1; the match to TRBD1 covers 10 bases. The CDR3 spans 13 residues. Germline loops: CDR1 SNHLY, CDR2 FYNNEI. V gave up 10 bases and J gave up 7 bases; unmatched junction bases: 7. CDR3 protein: CAILTGGANEQFF. The CDR3 bases are TGTGCCATCCTGACAGGGGGCGCGAATGAGCAGTTCTTC.

This chain links TRBV10-3 with TRBJ1-1; D is unresolved. Trimming left V 4 bases short and J 0 bases short, with 9 bases between. Germline CDR1 and CDR2: ENHRY and SYGVKD. This CDR3 comprises 14 residues. The CDR3 DNA is TGTGCCATCAGTGCCGTGGCCATGAACACTGAAGCTTTCTTT. This translates into CAISAVAMNTEAFF.

The chain uses TRBV19 and TRBJ2-3, with unresolved D. V was clipped by 5 bases and J by 0 bases, with 9 bases between them. CDR1 and CDR2 (germline): LNHDA, SQIVND (reference sequence). The CDR3 has 14 residues. CDR3 sequence reads: CASSWAGSTDTQYF. The CDR3 bases are TGTGCCAGTAGTTGGGCAGGAAGCACAGATACGCAGTATTTT.

The chain uses TRBV7-8 and TRBJ1-5; the D is unclear. The CDR3 loop spans 14 amino acids. V was trimmed by 3 bases and J by 0 bases, leaving 6 bases between them. Per the germline V gene, CDR1 is SGHVS and CDR2 is FQNEAQ. CDR3 residues: CASSFPGSNQPQHF. The CDR3 DNA follows: TGTGCCAGCAGCTTCCCAGGTAGCAATCAGCCCCAGCATTTT. The entire variable domain, with the rest obtained from reference TRBV7-8 and TRBJ1-5, is as follows: GAGVSQSPRYKVAKRGQDVALRCDPISGHVSLFWYQQALGQGPEFLTYFQNEAQLDKSGLPSDRFFAERPEGSVSTLKIQRTQQEDSAVYLCASSFPGSNQPQHFGDGTRLSIL.

The J gene is TRBJ2-7, the V gene TRBV9, with D tentatively TRBD1 or TRBD2 (5 bases each). Trimming took off 3 bases at V and 2 bases at J, with 12 bases between the two ends. The germline V gene has CDR1 SGDLS and CDR2 YYNGEE. The CDR3 is made up of 14 amino acids. The CDR3 sequence is CASSAPGSPYEQYF. For the CDR3, the DNA is TGTGCCAGCAGCGCCCCAGGGAGCCCCTACGAGCAGTACTTC.

This clone was observed a single time. The V gene is TRBV5-6, the J gene TRBJ2-2; TRBD1 aligns across 9 bases. V dropped 4 bases and J dropped 4; count of bases not matched to a gene: 8. The germline CDR1 and CDR2 sequences are SGHDT and YYEEEE. The CDR3 runs to 16 residues. CDR3 sequence reads: CASSRPRQGGTGELFF. CDR3 nucleotides: TGTGCCAGCAGCCGTCCTAGACAGGGGGGCACCGGGGAGCTGTTTTTT.

V gene TRBV10-3 combines with J gene TRBJ2-2, with TRBD1 as a possible D gene (7 bases). Trimming took 7 bases from V and 4 from J, leaving 25 bases between them. CDR1 ENHRY and CDR2 SYGVKD come from the germline V gene. The CDR3 sequence is 18 residues long. CDR3 DNA: TGTGCCATCACGGGGGCGTCTGACAGGGTGGAATTCACCGGGGAGCTGTTTTTT. Protein sequence: CAITGASDRVEFTGELFF.

This rearrangement joins TRBV18 to TRBJ1-1, with 8 bases lining up with TRBD1. CDR1 and CDR2 from the germline V gene are KGHSH and LQKENI. J gave up 0 bases and V 4 bases, and 4 bases lay outside the gene matches. The CDR3 consists of 15 residues. The CDR3 bases are TGTGCCAGCTCACAAGGACAGGGTCTGAACACTGAAGCTTTCTTT. Translated, it gives CASSQGQGLNTEAFF. The full variable domain, with the rest looked up from reference TRBV18 and TRBJ1-1, is NAGVMQNPRHLVRRRGQEARLRCSPMKGHSHVYWYRQLPEEGLKFMVYLQKENIIDESGMPKERFSAEFPKEGPSILRIQQVVRGDSAAYFCASSQGQGLNTEAFFGQGTRLTVV.

By share of the sample, this clone is medium-sized. This chain connects TRBV30 to TRBJ1-1, with D possibly being TRBD1 (5 bases). Per germline, CDR1 GTSNPN and CDR2 SVGIG (reference sequence). CDR3 length equals 14 residues. Deletions cut 1 base from V and 0 bases from J, with 9 bases between. The CDR3, as DNA: TGTGCCTGGAGTGAGGGGACTATGAACACTGAAGCTTTCTTT. Protein: CAWSEGTMNTEAFF.

V usage is TRBV7-6 and J usage is TRBJ2-7, with 10 bases aligning to TRBD1. The germline gives CDR1 SGHVS, CDR2 FNYEAQ. The CDR3 sequence is 13 residues long. Germline trimming cut 9 bases from V and 3 bases from J; bases unmatched to any gene: 5. The CDR3, as DNA: TGTGCCAGTAGGGGGACAGGGGTCTACGAGCAGTACTTC. This sequence encodes CASRGTGVYEQYF. The whole variable domain, remainder taken from reference TRBV7-6 and TRBJ2-7, is GAGVSQSPRYKVTKRGQDVALRCDPISGHVSLYWYRQALGQGPEFLTYFNYEAQQDKSGLPNDRFSAERPEGSISTLTIQRTEQRDSAMYRCASRGTGVYEQYFGPGTRLTVT.

The chain carries TRBV10-3 and TRBJ2-3; 11 nucleotides match TRBD2. The CDR3 loop spans 21 amino acids. The ends lost 2 bases at V and 0 bases at J; junction bases unmatched: 16. CDR1 is ENHRY, CDR2 SYGVKD, per germline. In DNA, the CDR3 is TGTGCCATCAGTGAGCCCCTGATAGCGGGAGGGCCGGATGGTAGCACAGATACGCAGTATTTT. This translates into CAISEPLIAGGPDGSTDTQYF.

By sample share, this clone is medium-sized. The chain has TRBV5-6 and TRBJ2-1; D might be TRBD2 (6 bases). Trimming stripped 0 bases from V and 4 bases from J, with 8 bases between. The CDR3 spans 14 residues. Looked up from germline, CDR1 is SGHDT and CDR2 is YYEEEE. The CDR3 region has the DNA TGTGCCAGCAGCTTGGGACTAGGATACAATGAGCAGTTCTTC. As protein: CASSLGLGYNEQFF.

CDR3 DNA sequence: TGTGCCAGCAGTGCGTTGGCAGCTCGGGGTTCCGAAGCTTTCTTT. It is translated as CASSALAARGSEAFF. V usage is TRBV6-5 and J usage is TRBJ1-1; D is unclear. Trimming stripped 5 bases from V and 8 bases from J, with 21 bases between. Germline assignment: CDR1 MNHEY and CDR2 SVGAGI. There are 15 residues in the CDR3.

This clone was seen a handful of times. The sample carries other DNA sequences with the same CDR3. The V and J genes are TRBV10-3 and TRBJ2-2; 7 bases fit TRBD1. This CDR3 comprises 15 residues. The germline V gene has CDR1 ENHRY and CDR2 SYGVKD. With V trimmed by 4 bases and J by 2 bases, 4 bases remained unmatched. The CDR3 nucleotides are TGTGCCATCAGTGGAGGGACAGTCAACACCGGGGAGCTGTTTTTT. It yields the protein CAISGGTVNTGELFF.

With respect to this clone: Its ends do not fully match the called genes, so a read error is possible. The rearrangement links TRBV7-7 to TRBJ2-7; 8 bases are shared with TRBD1. The CDR3 covers 14 residues. Germline V gene lookup returns CDR1 SSHAT and CDR2 FNYEAQ (reference sequence). CDR3 bases: TGTGACAGCAGCCTCCGGACAGGGAGCCACGAGCAGTACTTC. Amino acid sequence: CDSSLRTGSHEQYF.

The chain recombines TRBV6-5 with TRBJ1-1, with no clear D. The V gene's germline CDR1 is MNHEY and CDR2 SVGAGI. Trimming removed 2 bases from V and 4 bases from J, with 14 bases in between. This CDR3 contains 15 residues. CDR3 nucleotides: TGTGCCAGCAGTTACGGGCTTATCGGTTCCACTGAAGCTTTCTTT. It translates to CASSYGLIGSTEAFF.

The chain uses TRBV30 and TRBJ2-2; 8 bases align to TRBD2. CDR1 and CDR2 from the germline V gene are GTSNPN and SVGIG (reference sequence). CDR3 length equals 14 residues. V trimming: 2 bases; J trimming: 8 bases; junction bases outside the gene matches: 7. CDR3 sequence: CAWSTGLGTGELFF. For the CDR3, the DNA is TGTGCCTGGAGTACGGGACTAGGGACGGGGGAGCTGTTTTTT.

This clone has a handful of counts. The genes are TRBV5-6 and TRBJ1-2, with 8 bases lining up with TRBD1. CDR1 and CDR2 from the germline V gene are SGHDT and YYEEEE. The CDR3 runs to 13 residues. Losses at the gene ends were 0 bases for V and 7 bases for J; bases not matched to a gene: 2. CDR3 bases: TGTGCCAGCAGCTTGGCCAGGGGGCTTGGCTACACCTTC. It is translated as CASSLARGLGYTF.